This T cell receptor (beta chain) was identified during a study of CD8+ T cells in alopecia areata. Overall study context: Patients took tofacitinib for 6 to 18 months, followed by 6 drug-free months.

V gave up 6 bases and J gave up 6 bases, with 24 bases separating them. The CDR3 is 16 amino acids. The germline V gene has CDR1 KGHSH and CDR2 LQKENI. Treatment here: oral pan-JAK inhibitor, 5-10 mg twice daily. Individuals with alopecia areata gave both lesional scalp punch biopsies and peripheral blood for collection. From PBMCs, CD4+ and CD8+ T cells were sorted. As the sequencing template, cDNA was produced by extracting RNA and reverse transcribing it. Data came from immunoSEQ multiplex PCR; TCRdb stores just in-frame clones and leaves some out. The profile shows some 180,000 clones, roughly half of them singletons. This clone was seen a handful of times.

V gene TRBV18 combines with J gene TRBJ2-7, with D possibly matching TRBD1 (7 bases). This sequence was found in a human donor with alopecia areata. The starting material was CD8+ T cells sorted from blood, obtained at week 52, from a patient treated with tofacitinib. Here the CDR3 reads CASSEGQNREGGEQYF. CDR3 DNA sequence: TGTGCCAGCTCGGAGGGACAGAACCGAGAAGGGGGCGAGCAGTACTTC.